A selection of T cell receptor beta chains follows, all from one sample in a study of T cells after yellow fever vaccination. One entry per CDR3 protein, called by TCRdb with MiXCR from the 5' RACE reads. The table has roughly 180,000 distinct CDR3 sequences, approximately 6.2% seen once. The source was CD4+ T cells sorted from PBMCs, collected on the day of the first yellow fever vaccination. These receptor sequences come from a man between 18 and 29 years old who received the YFV17D yellow fever vaccine. Each CDR3 is given with its conserved first and last residue. Each record gives: D gene, clone size, J gene, V gene, CDR3 protein. A D gene is named only where the DNA matches it firmly. Only some rows state a clone size, as once, few, many or a class for expanded clones.

TRBD2,many,TRBJ2-5,TRBV20-1,CSAPGLAGAQETQYF
TRBD2,many,TRBJ2-3,TRBV20-1,CSAPQGWRGGTDTQYF
NA,NA,TRBJ1-1,TRBV20-1,CSAPGGGDTEAFF
NA,many,TRBJ2-2,TRBV11-3,CASSHFLGELFF
NA,many,TRBJ2-2,TRBV7-9,CAGSQGGTGELFF
NA,many,TRBJ2-3,TRBV5-6,CASSLVFLQDTDTQYF
NA,many,TRBJ1-6,TRBV20-1,CSARDLGRGGSPLHF
NA,NA,TRBJ2-1,TRBV5-1,CASSAGPLNFQFF
TRBD1,NA,TRBJ2-5,TRBV24-1,CATSDPHKSGTGIRETQYF
NA,many,TRBJ2-3,TRBV30,CAWGGAFTDTQYF
NA,few,TRBJ1-5,TRBV28,CASHGPTLFNQPQHF
TRBD1,many,TRBJ2-3,TRBV27,CAIYRDSHTDTQYF
NA,NA,TRBJ1-2,TRBV20-1,CSPTLEGYGYTF
NA,many,TRBJ2-3,TRBV11-2,CASNEVRTDTQYF
NA,NA,TRBJ2-2,TRBV7-6,CASSPGSGTNTGELFF
NA,few,TRBJ1-2,TRBV12-3/TRBV12-4,CASRGRSYGYTF
NA,many,TRBJ2-7,TRBV7-9,CASSLADGPYEQYF
NA,few,TRBJ1-3,TRBV12-3/TRBV12-4,CASSFRASGNTIYF
TRBD1,few,TRBJ1-2,TRBV20-1,CSARVRQGAYGYTF
NA,NA,TRBJ1-3,TRBV5-5,CASSSRKDGNTIYF
NA,many,TRBJ2-1,TRBV4-3,CASSQVRESNEQFF
NA,few,TRBJ2-5,TRBV5-1,CASSAGLMGETQYF
NA,many,TRBJ1-2,TRBV7-2,CASSPDASWGYTF
NA,NA,TRBJ1-3,TRBV7-2,CASRKGGFGNTIYF
TRBD2,many,TRBJ2-7,TRBV20-1,CSARARLAGGRGEQYF
NA,NA,TRBJ2-7,TRBV6-1,CASSEQGAEQYF
NA,few,TRBJ2-7,TRBV7-9,CASSFLAGQAYEQYF
TRBD1,NA,TRBJ1-3,TRBV9,CASSVTPAPTGGRNTIYF
NA,many,TRBJ2-1,TRBV6-1,CASTPPGNSYNEQFF
NA,many,TRBJ1-2,TRBV10-3,CAISAMEGAYGYTF
TRBD2,many,TRBJ2-3,TRBV6-2/TRBV6-3,CASSYRKASGGRDTQYF
NA,NA,TRBJ1-4,TRBV29-1,CSRRVSNEKLFF
NA,NA,TRBJ2-5,TRBV24-1,CATSDRSGETQYF
NA,medium-sized,TRBJ2-2,TRBV3-1,CASSRFGNTGELFF
TRBD2,many,TRBJ2-5,TRBV15,CATSKFSGGSQETQYF
NA,many,TRBJ2-3,TRBV7-2,CASSLVGGDTDTQYF
NA,NA,TRBJ1-1,TRBV4-1,CASSHTDSNTEAFF
NA,many,TRBJ2-5,TRBV24-1,CATSVSGGRKTQYF
NA,few,TRBJ2-3,TRBV9,CASSGWGGPPDTQYF
NA,few,TRBJ2-5,TRBV6-2/TRBV6-3,CASSYYRETQYF
NA,many,TRBJ2-1,TRBV28,CASSRPRQGRGSEQFF